Listed here is a single T cell receptor (beta chain). Antigen: not known. With 60 Vbeta and 13 Jbeta primers, the PCR was carried out. Assay used: immunoSEQ multiplex PCR; TCRdb lists only in-frame clones, some missing. The table has some 200,000 clones, around 88% seen once. The sample belongs to a study of cytomegalovirus exposure and HLA in healthy donors. Findings and limits, study-wide: A reported reduction in N-insertions relative to the roughly 610-donor mean was seen in an Asian-associated ancestry cluster in a later analysis.

This CDR3 is 20 amino acids long. Germline V CDR1 and CDR2: MGHRA, YSYEKL. Deletions cut 4 bases from V and 0 bases from J, with 22 bases between. This sequence was found in a woman aged 18-29 years in good health and CMV-seronegative. Sequencing was done on a sample of PBMCs. The chain has TRBV4-1 and TRBJ2-6; D possibly corresponds to TRBD2 (5 bases). The CDR3 sequence is CASSRRFFSAGLSGANVLTF. The CDR3 region has the DNA TGCGCCAGCAGCCGCCGTTTCTTCAGCGCAGGACTCTCTGGGGCCAACGTCCTGACTTTC.